This T cell receptor (beta chain) derives from a study of T cell changes during pregnancy in multiple sclerosis (dated by TCRdb to the late 2010s). A note on the overall study: The study examined how the T cell repertoire changed over the course of pregnancy in women with multiple sclerosis.

With regard to this clone: Its antigen remains unidentified. One base away there is no much larger clone; base qualities are not given.

Library construction relied on the immunoSEQ multiplex PCR assay. TCRdb's version of the immuneACCESS table is confined to in-frame rearrangements and falls short of the full clone set. An unresolved V gene accounts for under half of the shortfall where checked; the remainder is of unknown origin. This sample gives approximately 130,000 clones in total; around 97% of them show up just once. The ten most abundant clones make up around 0.46% of the sample. From a lookup of the germline V gene, CDR1 and CDR2 are SGDLS and YYNGEE. The CDR3 numbers 12 residues from cysteine through phenylalanine. Only the CDR3 portion is preserved as DNA: 36 bases, with reading frame beginning at the first base. V is pared back by 4 bases and J by 9 bases, with 11 bases lying between the germline termini.

This sequence was found in a female donor with multiple sclerosis, enrolled in a pregnancy study. The source material was peripheral blood, sampled after pregnancy. The V gene is TRBV9 and the J gene is TRBJ2-1, with the D gene too uncertain to name. The DNA is as follows: TGTGCCAGCAGCACGCCAGTTTCTGAGCAGTTCTTC. Translated, this gives CASSTPVSEQFF.